These 14 T cell receptor beta chains originate from one sample sequenced in a study of OX40 agonist ivuxolimab in advanced cancers. The data were produced by immunoSEQ multiplex PCR, yet TCRdb's version contains in-frame clones alone and is incomplete. The table includes roughly 40,000 clones, over 75% detected once. Source: CD4+ or CD8+ T cells sorted from blood, taken in a trial of the OX40 agonist ivuxolimab. These receptors all come from an adult with an advanced solid tumor such as melanoma, head and neck, liver or kidney cancer.

The chain joins TRBV7-9 to TRBJ1-1; D is unclear. The germline V gene encodes CDR1 SEHNR and CDR2 FQNEAQ (reference sequence). Deletions cut 7 bases from V and 0 bases from J, with 12 bases between. The length of the CDR3 is 14 residues. The CDR3 is CASIADRLNTEAFF. DNA for the CDR3: TGTGCCAGCATCGCGGACCGTTTGAACACTGAAGCTTTCTTT.

This clone was observed once. The rearrangement joins TRBV7-3 to TRBJ2-2; the match to TRBD2 covers 10 bases. The CDR3 consists of 21 residues. Germline trimming cut 5 bases from V and 5 bases from J; bases unmatched to any gene: 23. The germline V gene encodes CDR1 SGHTA and CDR2 FQGTGA. This CDR3 reads CASSLLGGASGSRSDTGELFF. The CDR3 DNA reads TGTGCCAGCAGCCTCTTGGGTGGGGCTAGCGGGAGTCGTTCGGATACCGGGGAGCTGTTTTTT.

The table lists this clone with a few counts. The junction departs from the called germline gene at one end, perhaps through a read error. J is TRBJ2-7 and V is TRBV18; D gene uncertain. The length of the CDR3 is 11 residues. Looked up from germline, CDR1 is KGHSH and CDR2 is LQKENI. The CDR3, as DNA: TGTGCCAGCTCCACCTCCCACGAGCAGTACTTC. Its protein is CASSTSHEQYF.

The rearrangement links TRBV14 to TRBJ1-5, with D possibly being TRBD1 (5 bases). The V gene's germline CDR1 is SGHDN and CDR2 FVKESK. With 4 bases removed from V and 2 bases from J, the gap between germline ends came to 9 bases. This CDR3 has 14 residues. CDR3 sequence: CASSRGGGNQPQHF. For the CDR3, the DNA is TGTGCCAGCAGCCGCGGGGGTGGCAATCAGCCCCAGCATTTT. The full variable domain, its missing parts supplied by reference TRBV14 and TRBJ1-5, is EAGVTQFPSHSVIEKGQTVTLRCDPISGHDNLYWYRRVMGKEIKFLLHFVKESKQDESGMPNNRFLAERTGGTYSTLKVQPAELEDSGVYFCASSRGGGNQPQHFGDGTRLSIL.

The chain combines TRBV9 with TRBJ2-7; 10 nucleotides match TRBD2. The CDR3 contains 16 residues. Germline CDR1 reads SGDLS; CDR2 reads YYNGEE. V was clipped by 1 base and J by 3 bases; unmatched bases: 7. The chain's CDR3 is CASSVKGLAGVYEQYF. Written as DNA, the CDR3 is TGTGCCAGCAGCGTAAAGGGGCTAGCGGGGGTCTACGAGCAGTACTTC.

The rearrangement links TRBV2 to TRBJ2-7; D is possibly TRBD2 (5 bases). V was cut by 7 bases and J by 2 bases, with 15 bases left in between. The CDR3 consists of 14 residues. Looked up from germline, CDR1 is SNHLY and CDR2 is FYNNEI. The CDR3, as DNA: TGTGCCAGCACTCAGACGTGGCGGGCCTACGAGCAGTACTTC. Its translation: CASTQTWRAYEQYF. The whole variable domain, filled in from reference TRBV2 and TRBJ2-7, reads EPEVTQTPSHQVTQMGQEVILRCVPISNHLYFYWYRQILGQKVEFLVSFYNNEISEKSEIFDDQFSVERPDGSNFTLKIRSTKLEDSAMYFCASTQTWRAYEQYFGPGTRLTVT.

CDR3 loop: CASSLDPDGYTF. For the CDR3, the DNA is TGTGCCAGCAGCCTTGACCCCGATGGCTACACCTTC. This chain uses TRBV6-6 with TRBJ1-2; no clear D gene. Germline V lookup: CDR1 MNHNY, CDR2 SVGAGI (reference sequence). The CDR3 extends over 12 amino acids. V was trimmed by 6 bases and J by 6 bases, leaving 11 bases between them.

This chain connects TRBV18 to TRBJ2-5; perhaps TRBD2 as D (6 bases). V lost 3 bases and J lost 4, with 9 bases in between. Germline V lookup: CDR1 KGHSH, CDR2 LQKENI. The CDR3 covers 13 residues. The CDR3 region is CASSPQGGETQYF. The CDR3 DNA sequence: TGTGCCAGCTCACCGCAGGGAGGAGAGACCCAGTACTTC.

This clone was found a few times. The chain joins TRBV19 to TRBJ1-3; perhaps TRBD1 as D (6 bases). Per the germline V gene, CDR1 is LNHDA and CDR2 is SQIVND (reference sequence). V lost 5 bases, J lost 2 bases, and 10 bases lay in between. This CDR3 has 14 amino acids. CDR3 amino acids: CASSPNRAGNTIYF. The CDR3 coding sequence is TGTGCCAGTAGTCCAAACAGGGCTGGAAACACCATATATTTT.

The chain links TRBV19 to TRBJ2-3; D may be TRBD2 (5 bases). Trimming removed 1 base at V and 5 bases at J, with 16 bases between. The CDR3 runs to 16 residues. Germline V gives CDR1 LNHDA, CDR2 SQIVND (reference sequence). CDR3 sequence (DNA): TGTGCCAGTAGTATAGTAGGTCCCCGTGGAGGAGATACGCAGTATTTT. Its protein is CASSIVGPRGGDTQYF.

This clone has just a few counts. The chain is built from TRBV6-5 and TRBJ1-1; D uncertain. The germline gives CDR1 MNHEY, CDR2 SVGAGI. The CDR3 spans 14 residues. V was shortened by 6 bases and J by 4 bases, with 15 bases between the two germline ends. The CDR3: CASSPRGRVTEAFF. CDR3 nucleotide sequence: TGTGCCAGCAGCCCTCGGGGTCGGGTCACTGAAGCTTTCTTT.

This clone was observed a few times. The chain is built from TRBV2 and TRBJ2-1; 9 bases agree with TRBD1. After removal of 6 bases from V and 8 bases from J, the junction contained 8 bases not matched to a gene. CDR1 SNHLY and CDR2 FYNNEI come from the germline V gene. The CDR3 is 14 amino acids. The CDR3 protein is CASRVTGGTHEQFF. CDR3 in DNA: TGTGCCAGCAGGGTTACAGGGGGCACGCATGAGCAGTTCTTC.

The sample holds one count of this clone. The gene calls are TRBV18 and TRBJ2-5; D is ambiguous. Trimming removed 0 bases from V and 4 bases from J, with 12 bases in between. The CDR3 consists of 15 residues. Per germline, CDR1 KGHSH and CDR2 LQKENI. The CDR3 DNA is TGTGCCAGCTCACCACCCCCTGGGCTTGCAGAGACCCAGTACTTC. The encoded protein is CASSPPPGLAETQYF.

This clone appeared once. V gene TRBV5-4 combines with J gene TRBJ1-3, with a tentative D call TRBD1 (5 bases). The CDR3 loop spans 13 amino acids. CDR1 and CDR2 (germline): SGHNT, YYREEE (reference sequence). The V end was cut by 3 bases, the J end by 2 bases, with 6 bases between. CDR3 in DNA: TGTGCCAGCAGCTCGGGACCTGGAAACACCATATATTTT. Amino acids: CASSSGPGNTIYF.